A selection of T cell receptor beta chains follows, all from one sample in a study of vaccination and CD4 T cells after COVID-19. Which antigens these TCRs recognize remains unknown. TCRdb re-called the PCR reads with MiXCR, one entry per CDR3 protein. The table lists approximately 11,000 distinct CDR3 sequences, over 75% of them singletons, with about a sixth in the top ten. The sequenced sample was CD4+ T cells from blood, cultured in vitro. The receptors stem from a human donor who had recovered from COVID-19. Both conserved end residues are part of each CDR3. A D gene is named only where the DNA matches it firmly. Clone size is shown for a subset of rows, as once, few, many or a class of expanded clone.

D	J	size	V	DNA	CDR3
-	TRBJ2-7	-	TRBV7-9	TGTGCCAGCAGCTTAGCCGCAGGACCTGTCCACGAGCAGTACTTC	CASSLAAGPVHEQYF
TRBD1	TRBJ1-2	few	TRBV5-8	TGTGCCAGCAGCTCCAGGGGGCCATATGGCTACACCTTC	CASSSRGPYGYTF
-	TRBJ1-1	-	TRBV21-1	TGTGCCAGCAGCACTCCCTATTACGGGGGGGACACTGAAGCTTTCTTT	CASSTPYYGGDTEAFF
-	TRBJ2-7	-	TRBV11-2	TGTGCCAGCAGCTTACCACCAGGAACCTACGAGCAGTACTTC	CASSLPPGTYEQYF
-	TRBJ1-6	-	TRBV7-9	TGTGCCAGCAGCCTACACGCTCTGGGTTCACCCCTCCACTTT	CASSLHALGSPLHF
-	TRBJ1-2	-	TRBV12-3/TRBV12-4	TGTGCCAGCAGTCCGTCACATGGGATCTATGGCTACACCTTC	CASSPSHGIYGYTF
-	TRBJ1-1	-	TRBV6-1	TGTGCCAGCAGGGTACAGGGGAACACTGAAGCTTTCTTT	CASRVQGNTEAFF
-	TRBJ1-2	-	TRBV6-1	TGTGCCAGCACTCCGAGGGCGGGACCAATTCGGTTTCGGTATGGCTACACCTTC	CASTPRAGPIRFRYGYTF
-	TRBJ1-3	-	TRBV7-9	TGTGCCAGCACCTTTTTACTTCAGGACACCATATATTTT	CASTFLLQDTIYF
-	TRBJ2-1	-	TRBV11-2	TGTGCCAGCAGCTTAGGCGTGGCGGGACCCAATGAGCAGTTCTTC	CASSLGVAGPNEQFF
-	TRBJ1-2	-	TRBV28	TGTGCCAGTACCTTTCAGGGGAGGAATGGCTACACCTTC	CASTFQGRNGYTF
-	TRBJ2-3	-	TRBV7-2	TGTGCCAGCAGCTTGGGGTACACAGATACGCAGTATTTT	CASSLGYTDTQYF
TRBD1	TRBJ1-1	-	TRBV6-1	TGTGCCAGCAGTGAAGCGTCGGGCAGGGGGGAAGCTTTCTTT	CASSEASGRGEAFF
-	TRBJ1-5	few	TRBV20-1	TGCAGTGCTAGGTTTAATTTGGCAGGGTTGAGTCAGCCCCAGCATTTT	CSARFNLAGLSQPQHF